Following are 11 T cell receptor beta chains from one sample sequenced in a study of human T cells and chemical hapten exposure (dated by TCRdb to about 2021). Interpreted using the paper, the time point label stands for: patch test 1, 2 weeks after DPC sensitization. The sample's treatment or condition label, decoded: therapeutic diphenylcyclopropenone sensitization with weekly scalp DPC. Libraries were built with RACE. These reads were obtained on a NextSeq 500. TCRdb reworked the public reads: Q25 trimming with fastp, MiXCR clone assembly, productive beta chains retained. Merged by CDR3 protein, the rows form single entries marked with the most common genes and DNA. This sample holds roughly 360,000 distinct CDR3 sequences; about 4.4% were observed only once. Approximately 2.3% of the sample comes from the top ten. Specimen: whole blood, collected in connection with sensitization to the hapten diphenylcyclopropenone (DPC). These receptors all stem from a woman aged 50 to 60 with alopecia areata. Some clones in this sample may be carry-over from other donors' samples.

This clonotype turned up a few times. The junction and the germline gene differ at one end; a read error may be behind it. This chain uses TRBV29-1 with TRBJ2-3, with 13 bases aligning to TRBD2. Per the germline V gene, CDR1 is SQVTM and CDR2 is ANQGSEA. This CDR3 is 11 amino acids long. The CDR3, as DNA: TGCAGCGTTGGGACTAGCGGGAGTCGGCATTTT. Translation gives CSVGTSGSRHF.

This clonotype was counted many times. The chain links TRBV7-7 to TRBJ2-5, with D possibly being TRBD1 (6 bases). Germline V gives CDR1 SSHAT, CDR2 FNYEAQ (reference sequence). V gave up 6 bases and J gave up 2 bases, with 10 bases separating them. The CDR3 spans 13 residues. CDR3 DNA sequence: TGTGCCAGCAGTCAGGACAGACAAGAGACCCAGTACTTC. Its translation: CASSQDRQETQYF.

This clonotype appeared many times. The chain couples TRBV6-2 or TRBV6-3 to TRBJ2-5, with D perhaps TRBD1 or TRBD2 (7 bases each). Germline V gives CDR1 MNHEY, CDR2 SVGEGT. The V end was cut by 0 bases, the J end by 1 base, with 12 bases between. The length of the CDR3 is 16 residues. The CDR3 spells CASSYSTGRVQETQYF. The CDR3 DNA reads as TGTGCCAGCAGTTACTCGACAGGGAGGGTCCAAGAGACCCAGTACTTC.

This clonotype appeared a few times. This chain connects TRBV20-1 to TRBJ1-5; D is perhaps TRBD1 (6 bases). V lost 0 bases, J lost 1 base, and 13 bases lay in between. Germline CDR1 is DFQATT and CDR2 is SNEGSKA (reference sequence). CDR3 length: 16 amino acids. The CDR3 nucleotides read TGCAGTGCTAGAGATCGTCTGGGGGCCAGCAATCAGCCCCAGCATTTT. Its translation: CSARDRLGASNQPQHF.

This clonotype has at least ten counts. The CDR3 is CSVEATSASTDTQYF. CDR3 sequence (DNA): TGCAGCGTTGAAGCGACTAGCGCCAGCACAGATACGCAGTATTTT. This chain uses TRBV29-1 with TRBJ2-3, with TRBD2 matching 8 bases. The CDR3 consists of 15 residues. V lost 1 base to trimming and J lost 0 bases; unmatched junction nucleotides: 3. The V gene's germline CDR1 is SQVTM and CDR2 ANQGSEA.

This clonotype was counted a few times. CDR3 in DNA: TGCAGTGCTCGACCCCACTCCGGGACAGGGGTCTCCTACGAGCAGTACTTC. This encodes CSARPHSGTGVSYEQYF. The V gene is TRBV20-1, the J gene TRBJ2-7; 10 bases agree with TRBD1. With V trimmed by 5 bases and J by 0 bases, 13 bases remained unmatched. This CDR3 has 17 residues. CDR1 and CDR2 (germline): DFQATT, SNEGSKA (reference sequence).

Concerning this clonotype itself: No conserved phenylalanine or tryptophan ends this CDR3, so it is likely a read error. In DNA form, the CDR3 reads TGCAGTGCTAGACAGGGGGCAGGGAACACTGAAGCTTTCTTA. Residues: CSARQGAGNTEAFL. This chain links TRBV20-1 with TRBJ1-1; 8 bases align to TRBD1. The CDR3 consists of 14 residues. V dropped 2 bases and J dropped 1; count of bases not matched to a gene: 3. The V gene's germline CDR1 is DFQATT and CDR2 SNEGSKA (reference sequence).

This clonotype occurred a few times. V gene TRBV19 combines with J gene TRBJ2-1; 11 positions match TRBD2. V lost 3 bases and J lost 4; bases outside the gene matches: 8. The CDR3 has 17 residues. Germline V gives CDR1 LNHDA, CDR2 SQIVND (reference sequence). CDR3 nucleotide sequence: TGTGCCAGTAGTATGGGTAGCGGGAGGGCCTCGTACAATGAGCAGTTCTTC. Protein product: CASSMGSGRASYNEQFF.

The sample holds many counts of this clonotype. This chain links TRBV2 with TRBJ1-5; unclear D gene. The germline V and J ends were trimmed by 8 bases and 6 bases, with 14 bases remaining between them. CDR3 length: 13 residues. Germline CDR1 reads SNHLY; CDR2 reads FYNNEI. Written as DNA, the CDR3 is TGTGCCAGCGAGAACGGACGTAGTCAGCCCCAGCATTTT. Translation: CASENGRSQPQHF.

The chain carries TRBV6-4 and TRBJ1-2; D not certain. The V and J ends lost 5 bases and 8 bases respectively, with 15 bases between them. CDR1 and CDR2 (germline): MRHNA, SNTAGT. The CDR3 consists of 13 residues. The CDR3 coding sequence is TGTGCCAGCAGTCCCGGTCCCTCGCGGGGCTACACCTTC. It translates to CASSPGPSRGYTF.

The table lists this clonotype with a few counts. The chain combines TRBV5-6 with TRBJ2-6; 8 positions match TRBD2. CDR1 and CDR2 from the germline V gene are SGHDT and YYEEEE. After removal of 4 bases from V and 5 bases from J, the junction contained 20 bases not matched to a gene. The CDR3 runs 20 residues. The CDR3 sequence is CASSTLREGRGHLRANVLTF. The CDR3 DNA is TGTGCCAGCAGCACCCTACGGGAGGGGCGAGGCCATCTGAGGGCCAACGTCCTGACTTTC.